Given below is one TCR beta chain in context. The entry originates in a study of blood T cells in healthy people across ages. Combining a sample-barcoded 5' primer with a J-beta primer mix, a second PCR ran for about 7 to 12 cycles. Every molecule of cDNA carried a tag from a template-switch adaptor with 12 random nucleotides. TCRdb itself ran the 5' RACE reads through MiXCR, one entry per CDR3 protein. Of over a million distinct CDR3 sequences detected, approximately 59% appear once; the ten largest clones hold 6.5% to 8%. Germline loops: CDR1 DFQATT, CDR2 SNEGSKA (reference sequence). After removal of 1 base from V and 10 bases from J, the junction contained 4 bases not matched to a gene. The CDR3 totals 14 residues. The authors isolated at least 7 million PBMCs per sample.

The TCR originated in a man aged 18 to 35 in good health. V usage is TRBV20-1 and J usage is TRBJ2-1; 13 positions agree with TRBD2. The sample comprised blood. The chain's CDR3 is CSARGTSGRGEQFF. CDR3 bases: TGCAGTGCTAGAGGGACTAGCGGGAGAGGCGAGCAGTTCTTC.